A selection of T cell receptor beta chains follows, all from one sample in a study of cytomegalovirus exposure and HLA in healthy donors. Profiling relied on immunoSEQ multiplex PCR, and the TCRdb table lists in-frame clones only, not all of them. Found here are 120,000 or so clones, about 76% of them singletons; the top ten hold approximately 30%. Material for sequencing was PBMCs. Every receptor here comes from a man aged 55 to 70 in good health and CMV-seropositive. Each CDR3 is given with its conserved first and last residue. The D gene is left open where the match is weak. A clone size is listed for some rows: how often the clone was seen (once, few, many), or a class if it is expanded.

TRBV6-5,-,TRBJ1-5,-,CASKSGNQPQHF,TGTGCCAGCAAATCGGGGAATCAGCCCCAGCATTTT
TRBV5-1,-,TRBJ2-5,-,CASSPPAPETQYF,TGCGCCAGCAGCCCCCCCGCGCCAGAGACCCAGTACTTC
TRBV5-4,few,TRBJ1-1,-,CASSLWQGSGTEAFF,TGTGCCAGCAGCTTGTGGCAGGGGTCGGGCACTGAAGCTTTCTTT
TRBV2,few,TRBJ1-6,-,CASSRQLYNSPLHF,TGTGCCAGCAGTAGACAGCTATATAATTCACCCCTCCACTTT
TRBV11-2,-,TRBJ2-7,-,CASSLPNRVPYEQYF,TGTGCCAGCAGCTTACCTAACAGGGTCCCTTACGAGCAGTACTTC
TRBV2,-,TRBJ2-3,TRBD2,CASSAGLAGGWLGDTQYF,TGTGCCAGCAGTGCGGGACTAGCGGGGGGCTGGCTCGGGGATACGCAGTATTTT
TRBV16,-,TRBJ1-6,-,CASSQSELFSYNSPLHF,TGTGCCAGCAGCCAATCTGAGCTTTTCTCCTATAATTCACCCCTCCACTTT
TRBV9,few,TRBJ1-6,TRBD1,CASSLGDSNSPLHF,TGTGCCAGCAGCCTTGGGGACAGTAATTCACCCCTCCACTTT
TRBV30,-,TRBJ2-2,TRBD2,CACLPGAGGLNTGELFF,TGTGCCTGTCTCCCGGGGGCGGGGGGCCTGAACACCGGGGAGCTGTTTTTT
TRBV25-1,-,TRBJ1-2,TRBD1,CASSVPGGAGYTF,TGTGCCAGCAGTGTTCCAGGGGGCGCTGGCTACACCTTC
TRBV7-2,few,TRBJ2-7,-,CASSFDPGPYEQYF,TGTGCCAGCAGCTTCGATCCAGGGCCCTACGAGCAGTACTTC
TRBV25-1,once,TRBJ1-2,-,CASSESGVHGYTF,TGTGCCAGCAGTGAATCGGGGGTTCATGGCTACACCTTC
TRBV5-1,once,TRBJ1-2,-,CASSLSSAGSYTF,TGCGCCAGCAGCTTGAGCTCTGCCGGTAGCTACACCTTC
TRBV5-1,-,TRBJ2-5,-,CASRRADAQETQYF,TGCGCCAGCAGGAGGGCGGATGCTCAAGAGACCCAGTACTTC
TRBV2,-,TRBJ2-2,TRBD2,CASRGDGRASGELFF,TGTGCCAGCAGAGGGGACGGGAGGGCCTCCGGGGAGCTGTTTTTT
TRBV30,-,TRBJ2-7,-,CAWSGNYEQYF,TGTGCCTGGAGCGGGAACTACGAGCAGTACTTC
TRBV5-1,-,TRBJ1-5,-,CASSLEGGNQPQHF,TGCGCCAGCAGCTTAGAGGGCGGGAATCAGCCCCAGCATTTT